This T cell receptor beta chain emerged from a study of T cell clones after liver transplantation. Study background: TCRbeta sequencing after a pre-transplant mixed lymphocyte reaction identified graft-donor-reactive clones, later tracked in post-transplant blood.

As concerns this clone: Its antigen is undetermined.

Repertoires were generated with immunoSEQ multiplex PCR, while TCRdb's copy carries only in-frame clones and drops some. The sample carries around 110,000 clones, 90% recorded once. Regarding the study as a whole: Post-transplant time points were not standardized, so conclusions are preliminary. Compared with third party-reactive sequences, donor-reactive ones declined more, independent of withdrawal success. In 5 of 8 subjects, circulating graft-donor-reactive CD4 TCRbeta sequences fell significantly after transplant.

This CDR3 has 17 amino acids. Trimming left V 2 bases short and J 0 bases short, with 14 bases between. CDR1 is SGHVS, CDR2 FNYEAQ, per germline. The chain recombines TRBV7-6 with TRBJ2-1, with D possibly TRBD2 on 5 matching bases. The sample consisted of CD4+ T cells from blood, taken 12 months after liver transplant. The TCR comes from a human patient who received a liver transplant. The graft donor may account for some of the T cells. The CDR3 bases are TGTGCCAGCAGCTTATTTGTGGCTGGGAGCTCCTACAATGAGCAGTTCTTC. Amino acids: CASSLFVAGSSYNEQFF.